Below are 29 T cell receptor beta chains sequenced from a single sample in a study of PD-L1 blockade in urothelial cancer. Time point denoted: peripheral blood 6 weeks after treatment start. The assay was immunoSEQ multiplex PCR, and TCRdb's table has in-frame clones only and misses some. The data show roughly 120,000 clones, approximately 90% seen once. The sequencing used PBMCs, collected around atezolizumab (anti-PD-L1) treatment. The receptors shown here come from a man aged 60-69 years with urothelial cancer.

The chain couples TRBV19 to TRBJ1-5; D unresolved. Germline CDR1 reads LNHDA; CDR2 reads SQIVND (reference sequence). Trimming left V 7 bases short and J 3 bases short, with 10 bases between. This CDR3 comprises 13 residues. The DNA of the CDR3 is TGTGCCAGTATAGGAGGGAACAATCAGCCCCAGCATTTT. This codes for CASIGGNNQPQHF.

The V call is TRBV9, the J call TRBJ2-2, with a tentative D call TRBD2 (6 bases). CDR3 length: 14 residues. From germline, CDR1 is SGDLS and CDR2 YYNGEE. V lost 7 bases, J lost 4 bases, and 14 bases lay in between. CDR3 coding DNA: TGTGCCAGCGGAGGGACGAGAAGCACCGGGGAGCTGTTTTTT. Protein product: CASGGTRSTGELFF. Combining the CDR3 with reference TRBV9 and TRBJ2-2 gives the whole variable domain DSGVTQTPKHLITATGQRVTLRCSPRSGDLSVYWYQQSLDQGLQFLIQYYNGEERAKGNILERFSAQQFPDLHSELNLSSLELGDSALYFCASGGTRSTGELFFGEGSRLTVL.

This clone qualifies as medium-sized. This rearrangement joins TRBV10-2 to TRBJ2-7; a possible D gene is TRBD1 (7 bases). The CDR3 totals 13 residues. The germline V gene has CDR1 WSHSY and CDR2 SAAADI. V lost 6 bases to trimming and J lost 6 bases, with 15 bases between them. CDR3: CASSSGTAGEQYF. In DNA, the CDR3 is TGCGCCAGCAGCTCTGGGACAGCGGGCGAGCAGTACTTC.

This sequence joins TRBV11-3 and TRBJ1-4, with 8 bases identical to TRBD1. Germline CDR1 SGHNT, CDR2 YENEEA. Trimming took 2 bases from V and 8 from J; bases not matched to a gene: 4. This CDR3 is 14 amino acids long. The CDR3 reads CASSLQGAREKLFF. CDR3 bases: TGTGCCAGCAGCTTACAGGGGGCCCGGGAAAAACTGTTTTTT.

The V gene is TRBV5-1, the J gene TRBJ1-1; D ambiguous. The CDR3 totals 13 residues. Germline CDR1 and CDR2: SGHRS and YFSETQ. V lost 4 bases, J lost 1 base, and 8 bases lay in between. The CDR3 protein is CASSREQNTEAFF. DNA of the CDR3: TGCGCCAGCAGCCGTGAGCAGAACACTGAAGCTTTCTTT.

The V and J genes are TRBV6-1 and TRBJ2-3, with 11 bases lining up with TRBD2. V dropped 3 bases and J dropped 3; count of bases not matched to a gene: 2. This CDR3 is built from 15 residues. Germline-derived CDR1 and CDR2 are MNHNS and SASEGT. The CDR3 loop reads CASSDSSGGTDTQYF. CDR3 in DNA: TGTGCCAGCAGTGATTCTAGCGGGGGGACAGATACGCAGTATTTT.

This chain connects TRBV5-1 to TRBJ1-1; D ambiguous. The ends were cut back, 1 base at V and 3 bases at J, with 13 bases in the middle. Per germline, CDR1 SGHRS and CDR2 YFSETQ. The CDR3 consists of 15 residues. Here the CDR3 reads CASSLSGTTHTEAFF. The CDR3 region has the DNA TGCGCCAGCAGCTTGAGCGGAACTACCCACACTGAAGCTTTCTTT.

The chain carries TRBV11-3 and TRBJ2-1; 9 bases align to TRBD2. The length of the CDR3 is 14 residues. Germline-derived CDR1 and CDR2 are SGHNT and YENEEA. Trimming cost V 5 bases and J 8 bases; bases outside gene matches: 7. CDR3 sequence (DNA): TGTGCCAGCAGCCCGCGGGGGGGGAGGGATGAGCAGTTCTTC. The encoded protein is CASSPRGGRDEQFF.

In the case of this clone: Within the sample, other DNA sequences also encode this same CDR3. The V gene is TRBV5-1, the J gene TRBJ2-1; 9 nucleotides agree with TRBD1. J gave up 4 bases and V 2 bases, and 4 bases lay outside the gene matches. The length of the CDR3 is 15 residues. Looked up from germline, CDR1 is SGHRS and CDR2 is YFSETQ. CDR3 nucleotide sequence: TGCGCCAGCAGCTTTGGGACAGGGACGTACAATGAGCAGTTCTTC. It yields the protein CASSFGTGTYNEQFF.

The V gene is TRBV7-8, the J gene TRBJ1-1; D possibly corresponds to TRBD1 (5 bases). This CDR3 comprises 14 residues. The germline V gene encodes CDR1 SGHVS and CDR2 FQNEAQ. Deletions cut 6 bases from V and 0 bases from J, with 11 bases between. The CDR3 sequence: CASSRGGMNTEAFF. The CDR3, as DNA: TGTGCCAGCAGTCGGGGGGGAATGAACACTGAAGCTTTCTTT. The full variable domain, completed using reference TRBV7-8 and TRBJ1-1, is GAGVSQSPRYKVAKRGQDVALRCDPISGHVSLFWYQQALGQGPEFLTYFQNEAQLDKSGLPSDRFFAERPEGSVSTLKIQRTQQEDSAVYLCASSRGGMNTEAFFGQGTRLTVV.

The chain carries TRBV10-3 and TRBJ1-6; TRBD1 is a possible D gene (6 bases). The ends were cut back, 3 bases at V and 4 bases at J, with 10 bases in the middle. The germline gives CDR1 ENHRY, CDR2 SYGVKD. CDR3 length: 15 residues. CDR3 DNA: TGTGCCATCAGTGACAGGGGTTTATATAATTCACCCCTCCACTTT. Protein product: CAISDRGLYNSPLHF.

The J gene is TRBJ2-7, the V gene TRBV5-6; D might be TRBD1 (6 bases). The germline V gene encodes CDR1 SGHDT and CDR2 YYEEEE. The CDR3 extends over 14 amino acids. V lost 4 bases and J lost 3, with 14 bases in between. The CDR3 DNA is TGTGCCAGCAGCCAGCAGGGGAGATTCTACGAGCAGTACTTC. It is translated as CASSQQGRFYEQYF.

The gene calls are TRBV5-1 and TRBJ2-3; D not resolved. The CDR3 runs to 15 residues. Germline V gives CDR1 SGHRS, CDR2 YFSETQ. V lost 1 base, J lost 4 bases, and 13 bases lay in between. The CDR3 DNA is TGCGCCAGCAGCTTGAATCCGGGTCATGCAGATACGCAGTATTTT. Protein: CASSLNPGHADTQYF.

CDR3 sequence reads: CASTTTSGHNEQFF. For the CDR3, the DNA is TGTGCCAGCACTACGACTAGTGGCCACAATGAGCAGTTCTTC. The rearrangement uses TRBV2 and TRBJ2-1; D might be TRBD2 (6 bases). Germline CDR1 reads SNHLY; CDR2 reads FYNNEI. Trimming removed 7 bases at V and 5 bases at J, with 15 bases between. The CDR3 sequence is 14 residues long.

This clone was seen a single time. The chain couples TRBV27 to TRBJ1-6, with 7 bases fitting TRBD1. CDR3 length equals 15 residues. Germline trimming cut 6 bases from V and 6 bases from J; bases unmatched to any gene: 8. Per the germline V gene, CDR1 is MNHEY and CDR2 is SMNVEV (reference sequence). CDR3 bases: TGTGCCAGCAGCCCAGACAGGGCTCTTAATTCACCCCTCCACTTT. Translation gives CASSPDRALNSPLHF.

This clone was observed a few times. The chain has TRBV9 and TRBJ2-2; the D is unclear. V lost 3 bases and J lost 2, with 2 bases in between. The CDR3 has 12 residues. CDR1 and CDR2 (germline): SGDLS, YYNGEE. For the CDR3, the DNA is TGTGCCAGCAGCGCAAACACCGGGGAGCTGTTTTTT. Translating it yields CASSANTGELFF.

This chain uses TRBV18 with TRBJ1-6; 7 bases fit TRBD1. CDR1 KGHSH and CDR2 LQKENI come from the germline V gene. CDR3 length: 15 residues. The J segment lost 7 bases and the V segment lost 3 bases, leaving 6 bases of the junction unmatched. The CDR3: CASSPTGRSNSPLHF. CDR3 in DNA: TGTGCCAGCTCACCGACAGGGCGTTCGAATTCACCCCTCCACTTT.

In DNA, the CDR3 is TGTGCCAGCAGCGTAGCCAGCGGGGGGTACGAGCAGTACTTC. Protein product: CASSVASGGYEQYF. The chain is built from TRBV9 and TRBJ2-7; 9 nucleotides line up with TRBD2. Germline CDR1 reads SGDLS; CDR2 reads YYNGEE. Germline trimming cut 0 bases from V and 4 bases from J; bases unmatched to any gene: 2. This CDR3 has 14 residues.

The chain recombines TRBV4-2 with TRBJ2-7, with TRBD2 as a possible D gene (6 bases). CDR3 length: 16 residues. In germline, CDR1 is LGHNA, CDR2 YNFKEQ. The ends were cut back, 3 bases at V and 5 bases at J, with 20 bases in the middle. CDR3 coding DNA: TGTGCCAGCAGCCAGGAAGAGCGGCGGTGGGGGGACGAGCAGTACTTC. Translating it yields CASSQEERRWGDEQYF.

V usage is TRBV7-2 and J usage is TRBJ2-2; a possible D gene is TRBD2 (5 bases). This CDR3 has 17 amino acids. Between the trimmed V and J ends, which lost 1 base and 3 bases, there was a span of 15 bases. CDR1 is SGHTA and CDR2 is FQGNSA in the germline V gene. For the CDR3, the DNA is TGTGCCAGCAGCTTAGGTCTGGCTAGCAGTTACACCGGGGAGCTGTTTTTT. This encodes CASSLGLASSYTGELFF.

CDR3 region: CASSPGGGPSYNEQFF. The CDR3 nucleotides read TGTGCCAGCAGTCCGGGCGGGGGCCCCTCCTACAATGAGCAGTTCTTC. The V gene is TRBV25-1, the J gene TRBJ2-1; possible D gene TRBD2, 7 bases. The V end lost 5 bases, the J end lost 0 bases, and 14 bases lay between the germline ends. This CDR3 contains 16 residues. CDR1 MGHDK and CDR2 SYGVNS come from the germline V gene.

The J gene is TRBJ2-3, the V gene TRBV7-3; 7 bases map to TRBD1. The CDR3 is 16 residues long. Germline V gene data show CDR1 as SGHTA and CDR2 as FQGTGA. V trimming: 5 bases; J trimming: 2 bases; junction bases outside the gene matches: 10. CDR3 protein: CASSPRHRGSTDTQYF. The CDR3 DNA sequence: TGTGCCAGCAGCCCACGTCACAGGGGCTCCACAGATACGCAGTATTTT.

This clone was seen a handful of times. The rearrangement joins TRBV7-9 to TRBJ2-2, with 9 bases identical to TRBD1. The germline V gene has CDR1 SEHNR and CDR2 FQNEAQ (reference sequence). The CDR3 is 16 residues long. The V segment lost 5 bases and the J segment 0 bases; nucleotides outside the gene matches: 4. This CDR3 reads CASSPWTGANTGELFF. The CDR3 nucleotides read TGTGCCAGCAGCCCTTGGACAGGGGCGAACACCGGGGAGCTGTTTTTT.

This chain links TRBV13 with TRBJ2-3, with 9 bases identical to TRBD2. CDR1 PRHDT and CDR2 FYEKMQ come from the germline V gene (reference sequence). The trim removed 5 bases at V and 6 bases at J, leaving 9 bases unmatched. The CDR3 runs 15 residues. The CDR3 loop is CASSPVGGGEDTQYF. CDR3 DNA sequence: TGTGCCAGCAGCCCCGTGGGCGGGGGGGAGGATACGCAGTATTTT.

V usage is TRBV7-2 and J usage is TRBJ1-5; TRBD1 might be the D (5 bases). This CDR3 region has 15 residues. V gave up 1 base and J gave up 3 bases, with 10 bases separating them. Germline V gives CDR1 SGHTA, CDR2 FQGNSA. This CDR3 reads CASSLDPRANQPQHF. The CDR3 nucleotides read TGTGCCAGCAGCTTAGACCCCAGGGCCAATCAGCCCCAGCATTTT.

The chain joins TRBV7-3 to TRBJ2-5; 10 bases fit TRBD2. V shed 5 bases and J 7 bases; nucleotides not matched to a gene: 7. The length of the CDR3 is 14 residues. From germline, CDR1 is SGHTA and CDR2 FQGTGA. CDR3 in DNA: TGTGCCAGCAGCCCTAGCGGGGGTCCGGGGACCCAGTACTTC. It specifies CASSPSGGPGTQYF.

This chain links TRBV25-1 with TRBJ2-7, with 7 nucleotides matching TRBD2. V trimming: 2 bases; J trimming: 2 bases; junction bases outside the gene matches: 3. The CDR3 has 14 amino acids. CDR1 is MGHDK and CDR2 is SYGVNS in the germline V gene. The CDR3 bases are TGTGCCAGCAGTGAAGGCGGGAGCACCTACGAGCAGTACTTC. Protein sequence: CASSEGGSTYEQYF.

The count of this clone is one. The chain has TRBV7-2 and TRBJ1-3; D unclear. Between the trimmed V and J ends, which lost 3 bases and 3 bases, there was a span of 9 bases. Per germline, CDR1 SGHTA and CDR2 FQGNSA. The CDR3 has 14 residues. The CDR3 here is CASSFWASGNTIYF. CDR3 bases: TGTGCCAGCAGCTTTTGGGCGAGTGGAAACACCATATATTTT.

J is TRBJ2-7 and V is TRBV11-3; D not resolved. V shed 0 bases and J shed 0 bases, with 15 bases lying between them. This CDR3 region has 17 residues. Germline CDR1 is SGHNT and CDR2 is YENEEA. CDR3 DNA sequence: TGTGCCAGCAGCTTAGATCAGCGCGGCGATAGCTCCTACGAGCAGTACTTC. This encodes CASSLDQRGDSSYEQYF.